This T cell receptor (beta chain) comes out of a study of blood T cell repertoires in COVID-19. On the study more broadly: Some COVID-19 samples were acute and others convalescent; all came from the United States, Italy and Spain.

Libraries were prepared by immunoSEQ multiplex PCR; TCRdb keeps only in-frame clonotypes and omits some of them. This sample has under 75,000 clones, with about 90% found just once. The CDR3 sequence is 15 residues long. Per germline, CDR1 GTSNPN and CDR2 SVGIG (reference sequence). V dropped 0 bases and J dropped 4 bases, with 15 bases sitting between them. This receptor was obtained from a man aged 55-75 years with active COVID-19. Material for sequencing was peripheral blood. This chain uses TRBV30 with TRBJ1-2, with a tentative D call TRBD1 (5 bases). For the CDR3, the DNA is TGTGCCTGGAGTGTGGGAGGGGCGCGAACCTATGGCTACACCTTC. This codes for CAWSVGGARTYGYTF.